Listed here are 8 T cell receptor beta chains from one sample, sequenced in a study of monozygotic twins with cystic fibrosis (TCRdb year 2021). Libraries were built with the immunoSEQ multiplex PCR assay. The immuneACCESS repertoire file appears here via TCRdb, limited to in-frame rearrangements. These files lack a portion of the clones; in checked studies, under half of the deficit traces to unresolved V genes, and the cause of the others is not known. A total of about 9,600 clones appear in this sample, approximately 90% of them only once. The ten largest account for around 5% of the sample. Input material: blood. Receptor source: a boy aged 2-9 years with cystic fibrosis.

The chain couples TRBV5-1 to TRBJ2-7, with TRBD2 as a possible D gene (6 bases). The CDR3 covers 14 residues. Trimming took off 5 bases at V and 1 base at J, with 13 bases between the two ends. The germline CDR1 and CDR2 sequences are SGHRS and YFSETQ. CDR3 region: CASRYNSGSYEQYF. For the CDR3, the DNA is TGCGCCAGCAGGTATAATAGCGGATCCTACGAGCAGTACTTC.

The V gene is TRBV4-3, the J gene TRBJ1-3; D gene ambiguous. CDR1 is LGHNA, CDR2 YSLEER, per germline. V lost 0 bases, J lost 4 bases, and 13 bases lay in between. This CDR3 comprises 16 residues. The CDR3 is CASSQDMGGPGNTIYF. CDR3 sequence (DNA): TGCGCCAGCAGCCAAGATATGGGCGGGCCGGGAAACACCATATATTTT.

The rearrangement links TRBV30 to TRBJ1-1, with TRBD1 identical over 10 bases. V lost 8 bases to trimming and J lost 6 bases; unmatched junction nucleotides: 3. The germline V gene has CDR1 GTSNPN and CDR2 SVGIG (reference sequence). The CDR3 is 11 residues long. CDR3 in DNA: TGTGCCCACGGACAGGGGGCTGAAGCTTTCTTT. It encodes CAHGQGAEAFF.

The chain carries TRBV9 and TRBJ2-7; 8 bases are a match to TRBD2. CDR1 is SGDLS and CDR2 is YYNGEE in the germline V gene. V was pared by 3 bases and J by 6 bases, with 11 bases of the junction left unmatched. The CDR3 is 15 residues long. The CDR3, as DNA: TGTGCCAGCAGCGAGACGGGGGGGCAATCCGTCGAGCAGTACTTC. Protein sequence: CASSETGGQSVEQYF.

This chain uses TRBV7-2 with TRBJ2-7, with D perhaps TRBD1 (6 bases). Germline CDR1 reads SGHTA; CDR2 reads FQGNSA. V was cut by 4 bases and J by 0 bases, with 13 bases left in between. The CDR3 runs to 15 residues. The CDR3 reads CASSSGWTASYEQYF. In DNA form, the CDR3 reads TGTGCCAGCAGCTCCGGGTGGACAGCCTCCTACGAGCAGTACTTC.

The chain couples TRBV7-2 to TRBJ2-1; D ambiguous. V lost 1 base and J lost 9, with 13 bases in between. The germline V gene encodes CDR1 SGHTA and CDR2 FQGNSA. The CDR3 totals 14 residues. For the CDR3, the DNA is TGTGCCAGCAGCTTAGAACTTACCGGACGTGAGCAGTTCTTC. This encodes CASSLELTGREQFF.

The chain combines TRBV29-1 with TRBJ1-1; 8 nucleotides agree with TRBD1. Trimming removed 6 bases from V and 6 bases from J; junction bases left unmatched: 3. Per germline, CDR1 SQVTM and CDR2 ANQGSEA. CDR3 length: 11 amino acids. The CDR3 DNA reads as TGCAGCGTCGACAGGGGCGCTGAAGCTTTCTTT. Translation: CSVDRGAEAFF.

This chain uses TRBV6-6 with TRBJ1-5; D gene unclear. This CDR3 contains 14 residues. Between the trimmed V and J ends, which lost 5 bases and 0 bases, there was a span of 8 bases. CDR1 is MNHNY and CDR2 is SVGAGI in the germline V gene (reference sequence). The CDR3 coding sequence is TGTGCCAGCAGTCCCACCGATAGCAATCAGCCCCAGCATTTT. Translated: CASSPTDSNQPQHF.